This T cell receptor (beta chain) was sequenced during a study of glioma-infiltrating T cells after dendritic cell vaccination. Time point given: after dendritic cell vaccination, including at tumor progression/relapse. Patients had residual fresh-frozen tumor tissue and more than two years of survival data. The immunoSEQ assay amplified TCRB CDR3 from up to roughly 2 ug DNA. The primer mix had 60 V beta and 13 J beta primers. The method was immunoSEQ multiplex PCR; TCRdb's version includes in-frame clones alone and lacks a portion of them. The sample has around 60,000 clones, about 89% seen once. The germline V gene encodes CDR1 SGHAT and CDR2 FQNNGV. Trimming stripped 6 bases from V and 0 bases from J, with 13 bases between. This CDR3 has 15 amino acids.

The chain links TRBV11-2 to TRBJ2-3, with TRBD1 as a possible D gene (5 bases). The source is a human donor with glioblastoma. The sequences come from blood, collected after dendritic cell vaccination. This CDR3 is CASRSKGVSTDTQYF. The CDR3 DNA is TGTGCCAGCAGATCAAAAGGGGTCAGCACAGATACGCAGTATTTT.